This entry features one T cell receptor (beta chain) sequence. Time point reported: late sampling 161 to 241 days after vaccination in a few convalescent patients. The record originates from a study of vaccination and CD4 T cells after COVID-19. MiXCR, applied by TCRdb to the PCR reads, yields one record per CDR3 protein. The sample yields around 31,000 distinct CDR3 sequences, approximately 49% seen once. Trimming at V came to 5 bases and at J to 8 bases, leaving 5 bases not matched to a gene. There are 14 residues in the CDR3. Germline V CDR1 and CDR2: DFQATT, SNEGSKA (reference sequence). The receptor comes from a human donor who had recovered from COVID-19. This specimen consisted of CD4+ T cells from blood, obtained about 7 months after SARS-CoV-2 vaccination. V is TRBV20-1 and J is TRBJ2-1; 14 nucleotides agree with TRBD2. CDR3 sequence (DNA): TGCAGTGCTGCGGGACTAGCGGGAGTCTATGAGCAGTTCTTC. Its translation: CSAAGLAGVYEQFF.